The entry below describes one TCR beta chain. Its target is not known. This sample is part of a study of cytomegalovirus exposure and HLA in healthy donors. 13 Jbeta primers and 60 Vbeta primers were used for the PCR. The assay was immunoSEQ multiplex PCR, and TCRdb's table has in-frame clones only and misses some. The top ten hold roughly 2.4% of the sample, which has some 150,000 clones, 85% seen once. The CDR3 contains 15 residues. The germline V gene encodes CDR1 MNHEY and CDR2 SVGAGI. V gave up 4 bases and J gave up 7 bases; unmatched junction bases: 2. Points from the study as a whole: Cytomegalovirus status was reportedly diagnosed by the classifier with high specificity and sensitivity.

This clonotype was sampled from a woman between 18 and 30 years old in good health and CMV-seronegative. The sequenced material came from PBMCs. The rearrangement joins TRBV6-5 to TRBJ2-1; 15 nucleotides align to TRBD2. The CDR3 reads CASSLGLAGGNEQFF. CDR3 coding DNA: TGTGCCAGCAGTTTAGGACTAGCGGGAGGGAATGAGCAGTTCTTC.